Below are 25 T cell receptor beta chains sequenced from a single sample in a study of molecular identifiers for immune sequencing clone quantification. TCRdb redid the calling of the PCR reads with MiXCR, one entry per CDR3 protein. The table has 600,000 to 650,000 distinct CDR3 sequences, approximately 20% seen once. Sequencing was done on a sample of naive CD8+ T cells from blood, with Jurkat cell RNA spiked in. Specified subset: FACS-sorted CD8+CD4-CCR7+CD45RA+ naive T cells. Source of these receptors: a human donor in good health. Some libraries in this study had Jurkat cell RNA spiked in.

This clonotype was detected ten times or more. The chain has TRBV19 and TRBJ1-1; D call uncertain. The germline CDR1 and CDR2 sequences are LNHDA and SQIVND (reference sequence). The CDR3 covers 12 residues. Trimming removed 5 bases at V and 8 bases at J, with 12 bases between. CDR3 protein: CASSDGGREAFF. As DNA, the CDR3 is TGTGCCAGTAGTGACGGCGGGCGCGAAGCTTTCTTT.

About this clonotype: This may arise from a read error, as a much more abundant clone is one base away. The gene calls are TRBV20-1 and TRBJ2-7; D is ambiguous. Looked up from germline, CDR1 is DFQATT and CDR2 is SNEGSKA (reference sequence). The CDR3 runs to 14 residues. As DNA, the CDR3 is TGCGGTGCTAGAGATAGGGCAGAAGCCTACGAGCAGTACTTC. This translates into CGARDRAEAYEQYF.

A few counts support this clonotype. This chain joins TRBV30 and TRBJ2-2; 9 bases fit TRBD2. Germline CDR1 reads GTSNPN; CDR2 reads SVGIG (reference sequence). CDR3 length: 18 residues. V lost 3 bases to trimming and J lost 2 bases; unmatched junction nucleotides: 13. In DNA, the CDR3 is TGTGCCTGGAGACACAAGGTAGCGGGAGTCCCCAACACCGGGGAGCTGTTTTTT. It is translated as CAWRHKVAGVPNTGELFF.

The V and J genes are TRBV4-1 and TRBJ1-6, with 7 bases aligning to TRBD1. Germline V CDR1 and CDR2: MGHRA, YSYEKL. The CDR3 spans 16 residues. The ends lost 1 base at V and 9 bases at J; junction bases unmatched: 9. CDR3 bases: TGCGCCAGCAGCCAAGGGGACGGGACAGTTTCTTCACCCCTCCACTTT. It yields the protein CASSQGDGTVSSPLHF.

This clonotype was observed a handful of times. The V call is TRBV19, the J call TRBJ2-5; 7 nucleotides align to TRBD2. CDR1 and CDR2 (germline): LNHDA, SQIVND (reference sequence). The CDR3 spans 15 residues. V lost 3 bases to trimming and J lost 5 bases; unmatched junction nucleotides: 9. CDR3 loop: CASSIVWRETETQYF. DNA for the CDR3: TGTGCCAGTAGTATTGTTTGGCGGGAGACGGAGACCCAGTACTTC.

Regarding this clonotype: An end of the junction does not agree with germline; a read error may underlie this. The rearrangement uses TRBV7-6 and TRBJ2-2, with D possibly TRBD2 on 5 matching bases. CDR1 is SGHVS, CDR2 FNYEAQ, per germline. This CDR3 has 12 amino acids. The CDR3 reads CAAKLNTGELLF. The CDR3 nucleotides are TGTGCCGCTAAACTGAACACCGGGGAGCTGCTTTTT.

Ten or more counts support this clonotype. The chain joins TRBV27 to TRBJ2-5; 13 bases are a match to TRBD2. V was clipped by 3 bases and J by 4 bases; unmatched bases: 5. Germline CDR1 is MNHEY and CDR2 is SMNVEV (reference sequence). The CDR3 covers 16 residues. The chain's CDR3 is CASSFPRLAGGETQYF. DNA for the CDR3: TGTGCCAGCAGTTTCCCCAGACTAGCGGGGGGAGAGACCCAGTACTTC.

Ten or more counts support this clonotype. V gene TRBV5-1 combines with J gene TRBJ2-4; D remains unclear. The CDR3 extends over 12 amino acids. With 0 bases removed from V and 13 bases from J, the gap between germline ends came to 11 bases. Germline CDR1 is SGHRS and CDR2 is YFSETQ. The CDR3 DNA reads TGCGCCAGCAGCTTGGGGGCCGCGGAGCAGTACTTC. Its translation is CASSLGAAEQYF.

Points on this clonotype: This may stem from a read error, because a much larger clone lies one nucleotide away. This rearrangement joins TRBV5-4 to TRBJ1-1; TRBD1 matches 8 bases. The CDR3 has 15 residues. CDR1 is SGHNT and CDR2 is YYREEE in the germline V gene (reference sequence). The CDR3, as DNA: TGTGCCAGCAGCATCGCCGGGACAGGAATCACTGAAGCTTCCTTT. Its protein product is CASSIAGTGITEASF.

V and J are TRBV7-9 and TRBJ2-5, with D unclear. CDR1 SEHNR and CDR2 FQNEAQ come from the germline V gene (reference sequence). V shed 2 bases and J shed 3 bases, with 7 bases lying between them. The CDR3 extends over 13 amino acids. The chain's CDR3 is CASSLRVEETQYF. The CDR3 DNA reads TGTGCCAGCAGCTTACGAGTTGAAGAGACCCAGTACTTC.

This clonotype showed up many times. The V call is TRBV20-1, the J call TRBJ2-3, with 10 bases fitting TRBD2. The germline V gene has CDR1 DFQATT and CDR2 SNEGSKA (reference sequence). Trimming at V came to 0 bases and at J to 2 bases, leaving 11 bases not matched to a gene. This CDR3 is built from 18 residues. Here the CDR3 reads CSARDIAGGQGHTDTQYF. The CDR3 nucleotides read TGCAGTGCTAGAGACATAGCGGGGGGTCAGGGCCACACAGATACGCAGTATTTT.

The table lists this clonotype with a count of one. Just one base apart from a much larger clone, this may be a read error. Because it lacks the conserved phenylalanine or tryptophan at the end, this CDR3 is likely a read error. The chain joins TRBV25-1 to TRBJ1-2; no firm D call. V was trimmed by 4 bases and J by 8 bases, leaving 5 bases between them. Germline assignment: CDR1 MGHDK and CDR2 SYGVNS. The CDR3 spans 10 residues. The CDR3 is CASSADGYTL. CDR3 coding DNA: TGTGCCAGCAGTGCCGACGGCTACACCCTC.

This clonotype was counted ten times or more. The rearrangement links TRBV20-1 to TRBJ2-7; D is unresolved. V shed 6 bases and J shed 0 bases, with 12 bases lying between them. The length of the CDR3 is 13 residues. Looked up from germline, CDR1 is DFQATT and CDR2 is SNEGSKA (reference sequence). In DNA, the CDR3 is TGCAGTGCCGTGGGGATCTACTCCTACGAGCAGTACTTC. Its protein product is CSAVGIYSYEQYF.

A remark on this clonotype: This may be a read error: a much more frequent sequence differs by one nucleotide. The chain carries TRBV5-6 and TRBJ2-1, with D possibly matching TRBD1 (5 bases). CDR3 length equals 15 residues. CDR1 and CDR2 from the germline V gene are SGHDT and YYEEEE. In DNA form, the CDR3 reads TGTGCCAGCAGCTTTATCACAGGACCTTACAATGAGCGGTTCTTC. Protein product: CASSFITGPYNERFF.

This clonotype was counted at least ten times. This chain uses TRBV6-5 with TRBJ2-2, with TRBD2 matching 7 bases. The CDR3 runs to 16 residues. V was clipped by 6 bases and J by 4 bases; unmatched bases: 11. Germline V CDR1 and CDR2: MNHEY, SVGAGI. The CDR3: CASSPSAGAVTGELFF. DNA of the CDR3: TGTGCCAGCAGCCCTTCTGCGGGAGCGGTCACCGGGGAGCTGTTTTTT.

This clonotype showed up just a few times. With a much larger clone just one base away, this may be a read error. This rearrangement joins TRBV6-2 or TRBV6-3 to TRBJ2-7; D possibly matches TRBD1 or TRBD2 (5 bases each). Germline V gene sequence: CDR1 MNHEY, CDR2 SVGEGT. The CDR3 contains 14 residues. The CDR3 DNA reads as TGTGCCTGCAGTTACTCGAGGGGATGGTACGAGCAGTACTTC. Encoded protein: CACSYSRGWYEQYF.

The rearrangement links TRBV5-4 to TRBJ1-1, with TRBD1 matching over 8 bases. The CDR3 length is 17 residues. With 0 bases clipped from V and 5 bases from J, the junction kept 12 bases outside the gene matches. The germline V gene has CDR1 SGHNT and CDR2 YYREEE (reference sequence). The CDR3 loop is CASSLGGQGAKLTEAFF. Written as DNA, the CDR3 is TGTGCCAGCAGCTTGGGTGGGCAGGGGGCGAAGCTGACTGAAGCTTTCTTT. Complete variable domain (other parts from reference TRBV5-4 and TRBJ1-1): ETGVTQSPTHLIKTRGQQVTLRCSSQSGHNTVSWYQQALGQGPQFIFQYYREEENGRGNFPPRFSGLQFPNYSSELNVNALELDDSALYLCASSLGGQGAKLTEAFFGQGTRLTVV.

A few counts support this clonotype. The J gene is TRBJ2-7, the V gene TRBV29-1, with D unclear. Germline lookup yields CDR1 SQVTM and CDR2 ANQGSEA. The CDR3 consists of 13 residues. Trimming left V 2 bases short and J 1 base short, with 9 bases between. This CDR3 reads CSVENSGSYEQYF. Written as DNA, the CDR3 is TGCAGCGTTGAAAATAGTGGGTCCTACGAGCAGTACTTC.

DNA of the CDR3: TGCAGTGCTAGACACATAGCTAACTATGGCTACACCTTC. The encoded protein is CSARHIANYGYTF. The V gene is TRBV20-1, the J gene TRBJ1-2; no firm D call. The CDR3 length is 13 residues. The germline V gene encodes CDR1 DFQATT and CDR2 SNEGSKA (reference sequence). Deletions cut 2 bases from V and 0 bases from J, with 7 bases between.

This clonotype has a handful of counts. This CDR3 is CASSIDQRDRENQPQHF. CDR3 coding DNA: TGTGCCAGTAGTATAGATCAACGTGACAGGGAGAATCAGCCCCAGCATTTT. V usage is TRBV19 and J usage is TRBJ1-5; TRBD1 agrees at 7 bases. The CDR3 is 17 amino acids. The V gene end was trimmed by 0 bases and the J gene end by 4 bases; junction bases not matched to a gene: 9. Germline CDR1 and CDR2: LNHDA and SQIVND (reference sequence).

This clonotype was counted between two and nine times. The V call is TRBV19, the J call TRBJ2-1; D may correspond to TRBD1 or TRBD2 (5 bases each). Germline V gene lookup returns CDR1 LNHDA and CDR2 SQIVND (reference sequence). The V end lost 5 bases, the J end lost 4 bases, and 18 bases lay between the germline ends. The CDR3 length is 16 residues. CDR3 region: CASSPRRDQIYNEQFF. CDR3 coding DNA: TGTGCCAGTAGTCCCCGCAGGGACCAAATATACAATGAGCAGTTCTTC.

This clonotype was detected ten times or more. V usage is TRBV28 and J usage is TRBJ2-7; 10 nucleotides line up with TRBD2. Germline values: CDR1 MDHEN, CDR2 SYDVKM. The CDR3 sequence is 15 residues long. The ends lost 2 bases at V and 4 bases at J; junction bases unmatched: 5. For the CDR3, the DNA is TGTGCCAGCAGTTTAGGGGCTAGCGGGAGTTACGAGCAGTACTTC. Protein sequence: CASSLGASGSYEQYF.

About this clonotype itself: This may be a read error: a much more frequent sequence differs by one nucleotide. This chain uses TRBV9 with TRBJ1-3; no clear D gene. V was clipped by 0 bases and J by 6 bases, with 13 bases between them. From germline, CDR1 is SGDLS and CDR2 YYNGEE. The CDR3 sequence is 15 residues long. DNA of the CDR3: TGTGCCAGCAGCGTAGACGGGATCCCCGAAAACACCATATATTTT. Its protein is CASSVDGIPENTIYF.

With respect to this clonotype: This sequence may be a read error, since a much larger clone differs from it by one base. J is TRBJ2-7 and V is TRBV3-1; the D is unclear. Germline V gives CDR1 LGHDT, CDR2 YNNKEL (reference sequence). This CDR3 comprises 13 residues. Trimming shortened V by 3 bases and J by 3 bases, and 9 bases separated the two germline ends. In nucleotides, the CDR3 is TGTGCCAGCAGCCAGGAAGGCTACTACGAGCAGTACTTC. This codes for CASSQEGYYEQYF.

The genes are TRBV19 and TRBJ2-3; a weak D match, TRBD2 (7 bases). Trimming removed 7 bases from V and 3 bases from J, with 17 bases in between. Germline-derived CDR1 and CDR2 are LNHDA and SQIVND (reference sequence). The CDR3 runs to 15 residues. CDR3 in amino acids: CASTHGGGRTDTQYF. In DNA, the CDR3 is TGTGCCAGTACCCATGGGGGGGGCCGGACAGATACGCAGTATTTT.